These 20 T cell receptor beta chains were all obtained from the same sample, sequenced in a study of spatial heterogeneity in lung cancer. Whole-study results and caveats: How many expanded intratumoral alpha and beta TCRs were present tracked the tumor mutation count, which was a count of nonsynonymous mutations.

The time point here: sample taken at primary tumor resection. TCRdb reanalysed the 5' RACE reads using MiXCR and keeps one entry per CDR3 protein. The table lists some 6,900 distinct CDR3 sequences, over 12% of them singletons. No antigen has been assigned to these receptors. Sample: lung tumor tissue, taken at surgery. These receptors all stem from a male donor with early-stage non-small cell lung cancer.

This clonotype was detected ten times or more. The V and J genes are TRBV10-3 and TRBJ2-1; D is ambiguous. The V and J ends lost 10 bases and 0 bases respectively, with 13 bases between them. This CDR3 has 14 residues. Germline assignment: CDR1 ENHRY and CDR2 SYGVKD. CDR3 sequence reads: CASERESSYNEQFF. The CDR3 region has the DNA TGTGCCAGCGAGCGAGAGAGCTCCTACAATGAGCAGTTCTTC.

This clonotype was recorded at least ten times. V usage is TRBV5-1 and J usage is TRBJ2-1; weak D call: TRBD2 (6 bases). The CDR3 is 12 amino acids. The germline CDR1 and CDR2 sequences are SGHRS and YFSETQ. Trimming took off 3 bases at V and 6 bases at J, with 7 bases between the two ends. CDR3 residues: CASSWGGNEQFF. The CDR3 DNA is TGCGCCAGCAGCTGGGGAGGCAATGAGCAGTTCTTC.

Only a few counts were recorded for this clonotype. This chain connects TRBV12-3 or TRBV12-4 to TRBJ2-1, with 12 bases aligning to TRBD2. The CDR3 consists of 14 residues. V lost 3 bases, J lost 8 bases, and 2 bases stayed unmatched. The CDR3 DNA reads as TGTGCCAGCAGTTTGACTAGCGGGAGTGATGAGCAGTTCTTC. Its translation: CASSLTSGSDEQFF.

This clonotype was found many times. The rearrangement links TRBV11-3 to TRBJ2-2, with TRBD2 matching 9 bases. Germline V lookup: CDR1 SGHNT, CDR2 YENEEA. The length of the CDR3 is 18 residues. With V trimmed by 1 base and J by 1 base, 7 bases remained unmatched. Here the CDR3 DNA reads TGTGCCAGCAGCTTAGCCCCGGCTAGCGGGAAGAACACCGGGGAGCTGTTTTTT. Its translation: CASSLAPASGKNTGELFF.

This clonotype was found many times. This rearrangement joins TRBV5-6 to TRBJ1-2; a weak D match, TRBD1 (5 bases). CDR1 is SGHDT, CDR2 YYEEEE, per germline. Trimming pared 0 bases from V and 8 bases from J, leaving 11 bases between. This CDR3 is built from 13 residues. The CDR3 nucleotides read TGTGCCAGCAGCTTGGAGGGACGGTTGGGCTACACCTTC. It is translated as CASSLEGRLGYTF.

This clonotype was recorded at least ten times. This sequence joins TRBV18 and TRBJ1-5; D remains unclear. This CDR3 contains 13 residues. Trimming stripped 2 bases from V and 11 bases from J, with 13 bases between. CDR1 KGHSH and CDR2 LQKENI come from the germline V gene. As DNA, the CDR3 is TGTGCCAGCTCACCATTTCCTGACTGGGCCCAGCATTTT. Translating gives CASSPFPDWAQHF. Full variable domain (rest looked up from reference TRBV18 and TRBJ1-5): NAGVMQNPRHLVRRRGQEARLRCSPMKGHSHVYWYRQLPEEGLKFMVYLQKENIIDESGMPKERFSAEFPKEGPSILRIQQVVRGDSAAYFCASSPFPDWAQHFGDGTRLSIL.

This clonotype occurred many times. The rearrangement joins TRBV4-1 to TRBJ1-5; D is perhaps TRBD1 (6 bases). Germline assignment: CDR1 MGHRA and CDR2 YSYEKL. V lost 1 base to trimming and J lost 4 bases, with 11 bases between them. The CDR3 is made up of 15 amino acids. CDR3 residues: CASSQGQVPNQPQHF. The CDR3 nucleotides are TGCGCCAGCAGCCAAGGACAGGTTCCTAATCAGCCCCAGCATTTT.

This clonotype was counted many times. The rearrangement joins TRBV6-6 to TRBJ2-7; tentatively, D is TRBD2 (6 bases). Per germline, CDR1 MNHNY and CDR2 SVGAGI (reference sequence). V shed 6 bases and J shed 1 base, with 25 bases lying between them. This CDR3 has 18 amino acids. The CDR3 coding sequence is TGTGCCAGCAGCCTGGGACTTATTAGGGGAACCGTTTCCTACGAGCAGTACTTC. Amino acid sequence: CASSLGLIRGTVSYEQYF.

This clonotype is medium-sized. The V call is TRBV11-3, the J call TRBJ1-1; possible D gene TRBD1, 5 bases. Looked up from germline, CDR1 is SGHNT and CDR2 is YENEEA. Between the trimmed V and J ends, which lost 1 base and 1 base, there was a span of 10 bases. This CDR3 is 15 amino acids long. CDR3 in amino acids: CASSLGQLPNTEAFF. CDR3 nucleotide sequence: TGTGCCAGCAGCTTAGGACAGTTACCGAACACTGAAGCTTTCTTT.

The table lists this clonotype with many counts. The V and J genes are TRBV3-1 and TRBJ2-7, with a weak D call TRBD1 (5 bases). Trimming removed 4 bases at V and 3 bases at J, with 13 bases between. Germline V CDR1 and CDR2: LGHDT, YNNKEL (reference sequence). The CDR3 is 14 residues long. CDR3 sequence: CASSPRTKSYEQYF. The CDR3 DNA reads TGTGCCAGCAGCCCCAGGACAAAAAGCTACGAGCAGTACTTC.

The sample holds many counts of this clonotype. J is TRBJ2-3 and V is TRBV7-9; 7 positions agree with TRBD1. The CDR3 loop spans 14 amino acids. The germline V gene has CDR1 SEHNR and CDR2 FQNEAQ (reference sequence). Losses at the gene ends were 5 bases for V and 2 bases for J; bases not matched to a gene: 4. The CDR3 loop reads CASSADRDTDTQYF. The CDR3 nucleotides read TGTGCCAGCAGCGCAGACAGGGACACAGATACGCAGTATTTT.

By frequency in the sample, this clonotype is medium-sized (0.01 to 0.1%). This chain joins TRBV20-1 and TRBJ2-3; TRBD1 agrees at 7 bases. The trim removed 3 bases at V and 5 bases at J, leaving 8 bases unmatched. Germline CDR1 reads DFQATT; CDR2 reads SNEGSKA (reference sequence). The CDR3 totals 14 residues. The CDR3 DNA follows: TGCAGTGCTAGCAATTTACAGGGGTTAGATACGCAGTATTTT. It translates to CSASNLQGLDTQYF.

By frequency in the sample, this clonotype is medium-sized. This chain uses TRBV7-9 with TRBJ1-2; the D is unclear. From germline, CDR1 is SEHNR and CDR2 FQNEAQ (reference sequence). V was trimmed by 0 bases and J by 2 bases, leaving 7 bases between them. The CDR3 covers 14 residues. This CDR3 reads CASSLAGDNYGYTF. The CDR3 bases are TGTGCCAGCAGCTTAGCAGGAGACAACTATGGCTACACCTTC.

V and J are TRBV6-5 and TRBJ1-2; D uncertain. The germline V and J ends were trimmed by 4 bases and 2 bases, with 17 bases remaining between them. Germline V gives CDR1 MNHEY, CDR2 SVGAGI. The CDR3 is made up of 16 amino acids. In DNA, the CDR3 is TGTGCCAGCAGTTCCCCCCACGGTTCTAACAACTATGGCTACACCTTC. Protein product: CASSSPHGSNNYGYTF.

This clonotype showed up many times. V usage is TRBV6-2 or TRBV6-3 and J usage is TRBJ2-3, with TRBD2 matching 10 bases. Germline CDR1 is MNHEY and CDR2 is SVGEGT. This CDR3 comprises 15 residues. CDR3 bases: TGTGCAACATCACCTAGCGGGAGTATGGGAGATACGCAGTATTTT. It translates to CATSPSGSMGDTQYF.

This clonotype was seen repeatedly, ten times or more. The chain employs TRBV6-6 and TRBJ1-2; no clear D. V lost 2 bases and J lost 2, with 9 bases in between. There are 14 residues in the CDR3. Germline V CDR1 and CDR2: MNHNY, SVGAGI (reference sequence). The CDR3 loop reads CASSYGSQNYGYTF. CDR3 DNA: TGTGCCAGCAGTTACGGTTCCCAGAACTATGGCTACACCTTC.

This clonotype was seen at least ten times. The V gene is TRBV4-1, the J gene TRBJ2-3, with 15 bases lining up with TRBD2. CDR1 is MGHRA and CDR2 is YSYEKL in the germline V gene. This CDR3 has 19 amino acids. J gave up 5 bases and V 4 bases, and 13 bases lay outside the gene matches. The CDR3 protein is CASSLVPGLAGGARDTQYF. DNA for the CDR3: TGCGCCAGCAGCCTTGTTCCGGGACTAGCGGGAGGAGCGAGAGATACGCAGTATTTT.

In its sample, this clonotype ranks as medium-sized. The rearrangement uses TRBV29-1 and TRBJ2-7; 7 bases are a match to TRBD1. CDR1 SQVTM and CDR2 ANQGSEA come from the germline V gene. CDR3 length: 13 amino acids. J was trimmed by 2 bases and V by 5 bases; bases with no gene match: 6. This chain's CDR3 is CSVTTGQTYEQYF. Here the CDR3 DNA reads TGCAGCGTTACAACGGGACAGACCTACGAGCAGTACTTC.

This clonotype was detected ten times or more. The chain couples TRBV2 to TRBJ2-7, with TRBD2 identical over 8 bases. CDR1 is SNHLY and CDR2 is FYNNEI in the germline V gene. The CDR3 sequence is 15 residues long. V lost 2 bases to trimming and J lost 5 bases; unmatched junction nucleotides: 8. CDR3 in DNA: TGTGCCAGCAGTGAACAGACGACTAGCGTCAACGAGCAGTACTTC. Translation: CASSEQTTSVNEQYF.

Ten or more counts support this clonotype. The chain links TRBV29-1 to TRBJ2-5; no clear D. CDR1 and CDR2 from the germline V gene are SQVTM and ANQGSEA. The CDR3 has 12 residues. V was shortened by 4 bases and J by 0 bases, with 6 bases between the two germline ends. CDR3 region: CSVGLNQETQYF. In DNA form, the CDR3 reads TGCAGCGTTGGGCTCAACCAAGAGACCCAGTACTTC.